The next 10 T cell receptor beta chains were all read from a single sample in a study of blood T cells in healthy people across ages (dated by TCRdb to the mid-2010s). Libraries were constructed by 5' RACE. TCRdb lists the instrument as Illumina HiSeq 2500. A second roughly 6 to 12 cycle PCR used a sample-barcoded 5' primer and a J-beta primer mix. Through fastp at Q25 and MiXCR, TCRdb rebuilt clones from the public reads, retaining in-frame beta chains. Entries that share a CDR3 protein sequence are merged under the most common genes and DNA. The sample table holds around 850,000 distinct CDR3 sequences, of which roughly 40% were seen once. The ten top clones hold over 10% of the sample. The sample consisted of blood. The source of these receptors is a man between 18 and 35 years old in good health.

This sequence joins TRBV3-1 and TRBJ2-7, with D unresolved. The germline V gene has CDR1 LGHDT and CDR2 YNNKEL (reference sequence). This CDR3 comprises 14 residues. The V and J ends lost 4 bases and 1 base respectively, with 11 bases between them. CDR3 bases: TGTGCCAGCAGCCCGCTCGAGATGTCCTACGAGCAGTACTTC. It translates to CASSPLEMSYEQYF.

V usage is TRBV12-3 or TRBV12-4 and J usage is TRBJ2-1; D is perhaps TRBD2 (5 bases). This CDR3 spans 13 amino acids. Trimming pared 0 bases from V and 13 bases from J, leaving 13 bases between. The CDR3 protein is CASSLALAETQFF. In DNA form, the CDR3 reads TGTGCCAGCAGTTTAGCTCTAGCAGAGACCCAGTTCTTC.

Turning to this clonotype: One base away lies a much larger clone, so this may be a sequencing read error. J is TRBJ1-2 and V is TRBV10-3, with 9 bases identical to TRBD1. V gave up 0 bases and J gave up 8 bases; unmatched junction bases: 10. CDR1 and CDR2 from the germline V gene are ENHRY and SYGVKD. The CDR3 spans 16 residues. The CDR3: CAISESDRGYFCGYTF. The CDR3 DNA is TGTGCCATCAGTGAGTCCGACAGGGGGTATTTTTGCGGCTACACCTTC.

There are many counts of this clonotype. The rearrangement joins TRBV7-2 to TRBJ2-3; no clear D gene. CDR3 size: 13 residues. V lost 3 bases to trimming and J lost 2 bases, with 6 bases between them. The germline V gene encodes CDR1 SGHTA and CDR2 FQGNSA. The CDR3 DNA is TGTGCCAGCAGCTTGTACCCCACAGATACGCAGTATTTT. This codes for CASSLYPTDTQYF.

As for this clonotype: Given the absence of the conserved phenylalanine or tryptophan at the CDR3 end, a read error is likely. This chain uses TRBV7-8 with TRBJ2-5, with TRBD1 identical over 10 bases. Germline CDR1 SGHVS, CDR2 FQNEAQ. This CDR3 is built from 18 residues. J gave up 11 bases and V 5 bases, and 23 bases lay outside the gene matches. The DNA of the CDR3 is TGTGCCAGCAGCCGTGGTCGACAGGGGGCAGCAGGGTCGAATGAGCAGTACCTC. Its protein is CASSRGRQGAAGSNEQYL.

This clonotype occurred a few times. The chain has TRBV29-1 and TRBJ1-2; 9 nucleotides line up with TRBD1. This CDR3 region has 13 residues. Germline CDR1 reads SQVTM; CDR2 reads ANQGSEA. The junction had 2 bases not matched to a gene; V was cut back by 2 bases and J by 4 bases. Here the CDR3 DNA reads TGCAGCGTTGAAAAGGACAGGGGCTATGGCTACACCTTC. It encodes CSVEKDRGYGYTF.

This clonotype has ten or more counts. The gene calls are TRBV12-3 or TRBV12-4 and TRBJ2-7; weak D call: TRBD1 (5 bases). Deletions cut 0 bases from V and 4 bases from J, with 10 bases between. The CDR3 has 14 amino acids. The chain's CDR3 is CASSLATASYEQYF. For the CDR3, the DNA is TGTGCCAGCAGTTTAGCGACAGCCTCTTACGAGCAGTACTTC.

The table lists this clonotype with many counts. This rearrangement joins TRBV12-3 or TRBV12-4 to TRBJ1-2; unclear D gene. The CDR3 sequence is 14 residues long. The germline V and J ends were trimmed by 0 bases and 7 bases, with 12 bases remaining between them. This chain's CDR3 is CASSLARVRSGYTF. In DNA, the CDR3 is TGTGCCAGCAGTTTAGCGAGGGTACGATCTGGCTACACCTTC.

At least ten counts were recorded for this clonotype. V is TRBV7-9 and J is TRBJ2-1, with D possibly being TRBD1 or TRBD2 (5 bases each). This CDR3 spans 14 amino acids. Between the trimmed V and J ends, which lost 4 bases and 4 bases, there was a span of 11 bases. Per the germline V gene, CDR1 is SEHNR and CDR2 is FQNEAQ (reference sequence). Written as DNA, the CDR3 is TGTGCCAGCAGCTCAAGGGACGGTTACAATGAGCAGTTCTTC. It encodes CASSSRDGYNEQFF.

This chain links TRBV7-8 with TRBJ2-7; D is tentatively TRBD1 or TRBD2 (5 bases each). With 1 base removed from V and 0 bases from J, the gap between germline ends came to 13 bases. CDR1 SGHVS and CDR2 FQNEAQ come from the germline V gene. This CDR3 has 16 amino acids. In DNA, the CDR3 is TGTGCCAGCAGCTTAGAGGGACCGCTGAGCTCCTACGAGCAGTACTTC. The encoded protein is CASSLEGPLSSYEQYF.